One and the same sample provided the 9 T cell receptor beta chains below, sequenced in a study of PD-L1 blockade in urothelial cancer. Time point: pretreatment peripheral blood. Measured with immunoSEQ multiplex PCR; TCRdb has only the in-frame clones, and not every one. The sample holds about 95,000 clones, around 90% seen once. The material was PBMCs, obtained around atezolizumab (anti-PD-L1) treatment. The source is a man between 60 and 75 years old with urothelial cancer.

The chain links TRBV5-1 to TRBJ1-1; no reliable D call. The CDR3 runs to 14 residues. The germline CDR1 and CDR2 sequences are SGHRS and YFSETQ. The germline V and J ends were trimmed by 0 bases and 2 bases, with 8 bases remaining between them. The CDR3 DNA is TGCGCCAGCAGCTTGGTTCGGTCAAACACTGAAGCTTTCTTT. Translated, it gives CASSLVRSNTEAFF.

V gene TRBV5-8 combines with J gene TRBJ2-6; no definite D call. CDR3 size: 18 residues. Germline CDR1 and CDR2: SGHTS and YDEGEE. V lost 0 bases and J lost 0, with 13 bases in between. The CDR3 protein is CASSLGPFNISGANVLTF. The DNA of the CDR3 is TGTGCCAGCAGCTTGGGGCCCTTTAACATCTCTGGGGCCAACGTCCTGACTTTC.

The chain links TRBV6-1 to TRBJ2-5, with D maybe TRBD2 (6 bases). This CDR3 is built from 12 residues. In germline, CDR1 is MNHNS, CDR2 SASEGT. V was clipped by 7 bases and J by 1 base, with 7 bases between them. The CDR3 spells CASTGVQETQYF. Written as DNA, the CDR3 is TGTGCCAGCACGGGGGTCCAAGAGACCCAGTACTTC.

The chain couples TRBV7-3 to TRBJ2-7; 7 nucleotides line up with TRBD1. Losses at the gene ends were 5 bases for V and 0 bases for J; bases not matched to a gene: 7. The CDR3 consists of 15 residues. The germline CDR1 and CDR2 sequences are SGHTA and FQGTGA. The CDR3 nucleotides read TGTGCCAGCAGCCATAGGACAGGATCCTCCTACGAGCAGTACTTC. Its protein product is CASSHRTGSSYEQYF. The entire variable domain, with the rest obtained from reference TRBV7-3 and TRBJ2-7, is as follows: GAGVSQTPSNKVTEKGKYVELRCDPISGHTALYWYRQSLGQGPEFLIYFQGTGAADDSGLPNDRFFAVRPEGSVSTLKIQRTERGDSAVYLCASSHRTGSSYEQYFGPGTRLTVT.

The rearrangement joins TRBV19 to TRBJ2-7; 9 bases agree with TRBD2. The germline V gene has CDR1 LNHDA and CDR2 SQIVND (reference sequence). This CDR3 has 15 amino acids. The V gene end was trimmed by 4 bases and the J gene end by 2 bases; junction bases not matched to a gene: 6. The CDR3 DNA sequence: TGTGCCAGTAGTACGATAGCGGGGGAGGCCTACGAGCAGTACTTC. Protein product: CASSTIAGEAYEQYF.

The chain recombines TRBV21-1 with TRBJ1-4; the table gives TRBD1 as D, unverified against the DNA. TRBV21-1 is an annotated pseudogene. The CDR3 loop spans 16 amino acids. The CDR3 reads CASSRNPGQGPEKLFF. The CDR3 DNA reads TGTGCCAGCAGCAGAAATCCGGGACAGGGGCCTGAAAAACTGTTTTTT.

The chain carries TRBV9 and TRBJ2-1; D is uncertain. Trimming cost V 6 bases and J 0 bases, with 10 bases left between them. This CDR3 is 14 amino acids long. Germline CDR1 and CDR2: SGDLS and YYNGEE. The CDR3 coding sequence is TGTGCCAGCACCGAGGTGAGCTCCTACAATGAGCAGTTCTTC. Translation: CASTEVSSYNEQFF. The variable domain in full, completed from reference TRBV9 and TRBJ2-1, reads DSGVTQTPKHLITATGQRVTLRCSPRSGDLSVYWYQQSLDQGLQFLIQYYNGEERAKGNILERFSAQQFPDLHSELNLSSLELGDSALYFCASTEVSSYNEQFFGPGTRLTVL.

CDR3 coding DNA: TGCGCCAGCAGCCAACCCCCAGCAGGCATCGACAGGGGGAAACACAATGAGCAGTTCTTC. The encoded protein is CASSQPPAGIDRGKHNEQFF. V is TRBV4-1 and J is TRBJ2-1; 9 bases match TRBD1. The CDR3 extends over 20 amino acids. Germline V gene data show CDR1 as MGHRA and CDR2 as YSYEKL. J lost 5 bases, V lost 2 bases, and 19 bases had no gene match.

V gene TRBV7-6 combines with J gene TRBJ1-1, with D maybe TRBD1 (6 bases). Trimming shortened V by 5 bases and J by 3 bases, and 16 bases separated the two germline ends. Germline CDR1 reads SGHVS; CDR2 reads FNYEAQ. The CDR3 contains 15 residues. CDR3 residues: CASSIEARGDTEAFF. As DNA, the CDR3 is TGTGCCAGCAGCATCGAGGCCAGGGGAGACACTGAAGCTTTCTTT. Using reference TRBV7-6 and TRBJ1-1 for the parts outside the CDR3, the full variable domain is GAGVSQSPRYKVTKRGQDVALRCDPISGHVSLYWYRQALGQGPEFLTYFNYEAQQDKSGLPNDRFSAERPEGSISTLTIQRTEQRDSAMYRCASSIEARGDTEAFFGQGTRLTVV.